This T cell receptor (beta chain) was found in a study of OX40 agonist ivuxolimab in advanced cancers. Generated by immunoSEQ multiplex PCR, the TCRdb table keeps only in-frame clones and is missing some. The sample has tens of thousands of clones; about 90% are singletons. Note on this clone: One end of the junction is discordant with germline, which a read error may explain.

The CDR3 has 9 amino acids. Germline CDR1 reads SGHTS; CDR2 reads YDEGEE. The TCR comes from an adult with an advanced solid tumor such as melanoma, head and neck, liver or kidney cancer. Sample: CD4+ or CD8+ T cells sorted from blood, taken in a trial of the OX40 agonist ivuxolimab. The chain carries TRBV5-8 and TRBJ1-2; D gene ambiguous. CDR3 loop: CASSYPFRF. The CDR3 nucleotides read TGTGCCAGCAGCTATCCATTTCGCTTC.